This TCR beta chain was documented in a study of shared clonotypes between healthy human individuals. Only one count was recorded for this clone. The CDR3 loop spans 14 amino acids. V dropped 8 bases and J dropped 10; count of bases not matched to a gene: 10. CDR1 is KGHSH and CDR2 is LQKENI in the germline V gene. Using immunoSEQ multiplex PCR, the repertoire was profiled, and TCRdb retains in-frame clones only, with some absent. This table has a few million clones, more than 80% appearing once. The TCR comes from a man between 18 and 35 years old in good health. This sequence joins TRBV18 and TRBJ2-3; 12 nucleotides agree with TRBD2. The sequencing input was naive CD4+ T cells sorted from blood. The subset: CD45RA+ positively selected. The CDR3 region is CASASSGGAAPQYF. The DNA for the CDR3 is TGTGCCAGCGCGTCTAGCGGGGGGGCCGCCCCGCAGTATTTT.